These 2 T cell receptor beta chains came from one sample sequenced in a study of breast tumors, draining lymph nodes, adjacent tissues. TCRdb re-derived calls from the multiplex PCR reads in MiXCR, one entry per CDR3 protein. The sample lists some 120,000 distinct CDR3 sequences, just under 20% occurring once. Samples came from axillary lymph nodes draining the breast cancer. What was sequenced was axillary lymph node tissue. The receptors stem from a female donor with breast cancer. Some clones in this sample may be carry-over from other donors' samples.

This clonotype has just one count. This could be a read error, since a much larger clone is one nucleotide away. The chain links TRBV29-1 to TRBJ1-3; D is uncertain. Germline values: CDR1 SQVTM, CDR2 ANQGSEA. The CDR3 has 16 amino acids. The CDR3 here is CSTTPRGGSSGNTTYF. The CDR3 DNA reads TGCAGCACAACCCCTCGGGGAGGGTCCTCTGGAAACACCACATATTTT.

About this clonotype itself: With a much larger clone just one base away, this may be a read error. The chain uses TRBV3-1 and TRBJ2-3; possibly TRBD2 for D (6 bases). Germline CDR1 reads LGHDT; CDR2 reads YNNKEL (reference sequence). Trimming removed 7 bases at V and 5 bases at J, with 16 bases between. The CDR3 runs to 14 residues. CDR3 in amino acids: CASKPTGTQDTQYF. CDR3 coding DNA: TGTGCCAGCAAGCCCACCGGGACTCAAGATACGCAGTATTTT.